This TCR beta chain was sequenced for a study of blood T cells in healthy people across ages. Overall study: The template switching approach captured approximately one barcoded beta molecule for every two T cells. Points from the study as a whole: PBMCs that were unsorted prevented a conclusive naive versus antigen-experienced comparison. Naive T cell percentage strongly correlated with TCR beta diversity.

This CDR3 is built from 14 residues. The germline CDR1 and CDR2 sequences are MNHEY and SVGEGT. The V and J ends lost 5 bases and 3 bases, in that order; junction bases with no gene match: 5. For the second PCR, which ran for roughly 6 to 11 cycles, a sample-barcoded 5' primer and a J-beta primer mix were used. Researchers report that each sample yielded at least 3 million CDR3-containing paired-end reads. TCRdb fed the 5' RACE reads into MiXCR, producing one record per CDR3 protein. The table includes hundreds of thousands of distinct CDR3 sequences, approximately 40% detected once. This clonotype was found a few times. The antigen is not known.

The chain uses TRBV6-2 or TRBV6-3 and TRBJ2-3, with 7 bases fitting TRBD1. The sequence came from a man older than 75 in good health. Sequencing used blood. The CDR3: CASSPTGRTDTQYF. CDR3 coding DNA: TGTGCCAGCAGTCCGACAGGGCGTACAGATACGCAGTATTTT.